The clone carrying this T cell receptor (beta chain) has a single count. What it binds is unknown. At one end, the junction sequence differs from germline, possibly due to a read error. Other nucleotide sequences from this sample produce the same CDR3. The data were obtained in a study of cytomegalovirus exposure and HLA in healthy donors. Overall study results and limits: Cytomegalovirus-associated status was assigned to about 160 TCR beta chains. In a later analysis, most CMV-associated TCR beta chains appeared HLA-restricted. In a later analysis, at a false discovery rate of 0.05, under 20,000 TCR beta sequences were associated with HLA alleles. Common viral pathogens seemed to be connected with several of the most significant clusters, according to a later analysis.

This CDR3 has 13 residues. Germline V gene data show CDR1 as PRHDT and CDR2 as FYEKMQ (reference sequence). Primers: 60 Vbeta forward and 13 Jbeta reverse. Sequencing was performed with immunoSEQ multiplex PCR; in TCRdb, only in-frame clones are kept and a portion is missing. The sample holds tens of thousands of clones; about 74% are singletons and the top ten take 11%. The chain carries TRBV13 and TRBJ1-4; D unresolved. This TCR came from a human donor in good health. Material: PBMCs. The CDR3 nucleotides are TGTGCTAGCAGCCCCGGGCAGGTCGGGGAACTGTTTTTT. It specifies CASSPGQVGELFF.